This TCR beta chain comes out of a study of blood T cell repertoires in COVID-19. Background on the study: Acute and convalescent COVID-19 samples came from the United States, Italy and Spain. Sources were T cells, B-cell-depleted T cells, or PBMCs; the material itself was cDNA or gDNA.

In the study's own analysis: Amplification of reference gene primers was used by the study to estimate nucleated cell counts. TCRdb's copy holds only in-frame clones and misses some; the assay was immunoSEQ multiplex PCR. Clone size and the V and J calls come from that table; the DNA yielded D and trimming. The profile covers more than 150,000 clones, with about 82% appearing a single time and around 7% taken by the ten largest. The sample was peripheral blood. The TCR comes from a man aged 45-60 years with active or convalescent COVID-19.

CDR3 DNA sequence: TGTGCCAGCTCATTTAGGACAGATCACCGATACACAGATACGCAGTATTTT. It translates to CASSFRTDHRYTDTQYF. J is TRBJ2-3 and V is TRBV18; a weak D match, TRBD1 (6 bases). Germline CDR1 KGHSH, CDR2 LQKENI. This CDR3 region has 17 residues. Trimming stripped 5 bases from V and 2 bases from J, with 20 bases between.